Here is one T cell receptor (beta chain) with its context. Trimming stripped 6 bases from V and 8 bases from J, with 11 bases between. Germline CDR1 reads DFQATT; CDR2 reads SNEGSKA (reference sequence). The CDR3 spans 11 residues. Original data processing: Estimates of nucleated cell counts were drawn from the amplification of reference gene primers. Profiling relied on immunoSEQ multiplex PCR, and the TCRdb table lists in-frame clones only, not all of them. D and trimming were read from the DNA, whereas the V and J calls and clone size are those reported in that table. The sample consists of more than 300,000 clones, around 87% of them appearing once. The data are from a study of blood T cell repertoires in COVID-19.

This clonotype was obtained from a woman aged 25-40 years with COVID-19, enrolled during active disease. The chain is built from TRBV20-1 and TRBJ2-1; no clear D. Sequenced: peripheral blood. The CDR3 coding sequence is TGCAGTGCGTCTATCGTAGATGAGCAGTTCTTC. Translated: CSASIVDEQFF.